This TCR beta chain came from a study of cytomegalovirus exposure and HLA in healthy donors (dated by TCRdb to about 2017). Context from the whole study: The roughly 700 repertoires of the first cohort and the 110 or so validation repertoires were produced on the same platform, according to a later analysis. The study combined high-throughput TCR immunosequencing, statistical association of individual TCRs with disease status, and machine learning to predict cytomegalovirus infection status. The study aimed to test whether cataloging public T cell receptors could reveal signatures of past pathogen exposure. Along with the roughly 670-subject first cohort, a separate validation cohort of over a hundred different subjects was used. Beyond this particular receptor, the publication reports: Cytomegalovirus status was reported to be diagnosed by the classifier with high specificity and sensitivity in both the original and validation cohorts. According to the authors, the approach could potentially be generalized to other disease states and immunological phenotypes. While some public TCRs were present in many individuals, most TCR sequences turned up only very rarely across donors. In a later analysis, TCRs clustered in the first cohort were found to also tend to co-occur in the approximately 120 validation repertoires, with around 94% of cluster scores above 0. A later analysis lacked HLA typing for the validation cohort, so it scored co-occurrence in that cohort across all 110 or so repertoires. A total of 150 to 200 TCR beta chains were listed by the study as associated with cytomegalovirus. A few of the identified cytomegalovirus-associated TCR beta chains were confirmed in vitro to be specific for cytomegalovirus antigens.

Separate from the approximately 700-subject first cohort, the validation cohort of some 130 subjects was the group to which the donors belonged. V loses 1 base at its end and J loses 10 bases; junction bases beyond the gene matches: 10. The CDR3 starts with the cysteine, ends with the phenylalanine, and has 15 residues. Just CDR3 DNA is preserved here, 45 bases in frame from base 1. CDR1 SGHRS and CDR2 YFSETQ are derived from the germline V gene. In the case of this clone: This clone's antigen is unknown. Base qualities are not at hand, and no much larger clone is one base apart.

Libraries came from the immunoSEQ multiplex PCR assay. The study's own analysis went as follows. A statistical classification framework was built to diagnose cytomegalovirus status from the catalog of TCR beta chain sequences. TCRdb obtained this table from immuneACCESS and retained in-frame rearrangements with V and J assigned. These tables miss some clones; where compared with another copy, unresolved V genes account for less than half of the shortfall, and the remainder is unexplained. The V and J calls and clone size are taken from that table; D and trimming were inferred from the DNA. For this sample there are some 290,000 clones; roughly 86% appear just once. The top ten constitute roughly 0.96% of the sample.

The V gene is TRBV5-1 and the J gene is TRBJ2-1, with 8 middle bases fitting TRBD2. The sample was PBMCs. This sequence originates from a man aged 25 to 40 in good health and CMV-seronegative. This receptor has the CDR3 CASSLNGGAISEQFF. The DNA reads TGCGCCAGCAGCTTGAACGGGGGGGCCATTAGCGAGCAGTTCTTC.